This T cell receptor (beta chain) was documented in a study of cytomegalovirus exposure and HLA in healthy donors. Looked up from germline, CDR1 is MDHEN and CDR2 is SYDVKM. The CDR3 is made up of 17 amino acids. The ends lost 6 bases at V and 6 bases at J; junction bases unmatched: 12. Sequencing was performed with immunoSEQ multiplex PCR; in TCRdb, only in-frame clones are kept and a portion is missing. The data contain some 260,000 clones, 80% to 95% of them seen just once; the ten biggest clones take up around 3.1%. The chain uses TRBV28 and TRBJ2-7; 15 bases agree with TRBD2. Input material: PBMCs. This TCR derives from a woman in her thirties in good health and CMV-seronegative. The CDR3 region is CASSQPGLAGGGGEQYF. The CDR3 DNA reads TGTGCCAGCAGCCAGCCGGGACTAGCGGGAGGAGGGGGCGAGCAGTACTTC.